One and the same sample provided the 29 T cell receptor beta chains below, sequenced in a study of blood T cell repertoires in COVID-19. Produced via immunoSEQ multiplex PCR; TCRdb's table is partial and in-frame only. In the table there are around 260,000 clones, 86% of which are singletons. The source material was peripheral blood. Receptors were obtained from a woman aged 25 to 39 with active or convalescent COVID-19.

This clone was seen a handful of times. V usage is TRBV7-9 and J usage is TRBJ2-7; 7 bases match TRBD2. The CDR3 has 13 residues. V dropped 4 bases and J dropped 2; count of bases not matched to a gene: 2. Per the germline V gene, CDR1 is SEHNR and CDR2 is FQNEAQ (reference sequence). CDR3 DNA sequence: TGTGCCAGCAGCTCCCGGGGGGCCTACGAGCAGTACTTC. Translating gives CASSSRGAYEQYF.

J is TRBJ1-3 and V is TRBV30; D is uncertain. The CDR3 runs 12 residues. Trimming left V 3 bases short and J 9 bases short, with 12 bases between. Germline V CDR1 and CDR2: GTSNPN, SVGIG (reference sequence). The CDR3 loop reads CAWSTGRGTIYF. The CDR3 bases are TGTGCCTGGAGCACGGGTCGGGGCACCATATATTTT. Full variable domain (missing parts from reference TRBV30 and TRBJ1-3): SQTIHQWPATLVQPVGSPLSLECTVEGTSNPNLYWYRQAAGRGLQLLFYSVGIGQISSEVPQNLSASRPQDRQFILSSKKLLLSDSGFYLCAWSTGRGTIYFGEGSWLTVV.

This chain joins TRBV7-2 and TRBJ1-3; D is uncertain. V was trimmed by 3 bases and J by 0 bases, leaving 9 bases between them. This CDR3 region has 15 residues. Germline CDR1 and CDR2: SGHTA and FQGNSA. CDR3 in amino acids: CASSFDTSSGNTIYF. CDR3 coding DNA: TGTGCCAGCAGCTTTGACACCAGCTCTGGAAACACCATATATTTT.

The chain joins TRBV6-2 or TRBV6-3 to TRBJ2-5; D perhaps matches TRBD2 (5 bases). Deletions cut 2 bases from V and 7 bases from J, with 8 bases between. This CDR3 is built from 12 residues. Germline values: CDR1 MNHEY, CDR2 SVGEGT. The chain's CDR3 is CASSYLRGTQYF. CDR3 DNA: TGTGCCAGCAGTTACCTACGGGGGACCCAGTACTTC.

The DNA of the CDR3 is TGTGCCAGCAGCTTTCCGACAGGGAGGCACTATGGCTACACCTTC. This translates into CASSFPTGRHYGYTF. The gene calls are TRBV7-2 and TRBJ1-2, with TRBD1 matching over 7 bases. V trimming: 3 bases; J trimming: 3 bases; junction bases outside the gene matches: 7. CDR3 length equals 15 residues. CDR1 and CDR2 from the germline V gene are SGHTA and FQGNSA.

This clone has a handful of counts. This rearrangement joins TRBV30 to TRBJ2-2, with TRBD1 matching over 7 bases. Germline V gives CDR1 GTSNPN, CDR2 SVGIG (reference sequence). This CDR3 is 16 amino acids long. V was pared by 3 bases and J by 7 bases, with 14 bases of the junction left unmatched. This CDR3 is CAWSRLRQGGDGELFF. CDR3 DNA sequence: TGTGCCTGGAGCCGACTCCGACAGGGCGGCGACGGGGAGCTGTTTTTT.

J is TRBJ2-5 and V is TRBV30; D gene unclear. V lost 0 bases and J 4 bases, leaving 6 bases between the germline ends. Germline loops: CDR1 GTSNPN, CDR2 SVGIG (reference sequence). The CDR3 sequence is 12 residues long. For the CDR3, the DNA is TGTGCCTGGAGTGTACTTGGAGAGACCCAGTACTTC. This gives the protein CAWSVLGETQYF.

This sequence joins TRBV7-9 and TRBJ1-2; 7 bases match TRBD1. Germline V gene data show CDR1 as SEHNR and CDR2 as FQNEAQ (reference sequence). The CDR3 has 13 amino acids. J was trimmed by 5 bases and V by 5 bases; bases with no gene match: 5. The CDR3 protein is CASSPRGEYGYTF. CDR3 in DNA: TGTGCCAGCAGCCCCAGGGGGGAGTATGGCTACACCTTC.

This chain uses TRBV6-6 with TRBJ1-5, with TRBD1 identical over 9 bases. The CDR3 loop spans 17 amino acids. J lost 5 bases, V lost 5 bases, and 13 bases had no gene match. Germline CDR1 and CDR2: MNHNY and SVGAGI (reference sequence). The CDR3 loop is CASSRTGGWARYQPQHF. CDR3 DNA sequence: TGTGCCAGCAGTCGAACAGGGGGCTGGGCTAGGTATCAGCCCCAGCATTTT.

The rearrangement uses TRBV4-1 and TRBJ2-2, with D possibly TRBD1 on 5 matching bases. CDR3 length equals 15 residues. In germline, CDR1 is MGHRA, CDR2 YSYEKL. Trimming took 1 base from V and 3 from J, leaving 9 bases between them. The CDR3 nucleotides read TGCGCCAGCAGCCAAGTAGGCAGGGACACCGGGGAGCTGTTTTTT. This translates into CASSQVGRDTGELFF.

This sequence joins TRBV5-6 and TRBJ1-5; D perhaps matches TRBD1 (5 bases). Germline CDR1 is SGHDT and CDR2 is YYEEEE. V lost 2 bases to trimming and J lost 3 bases, with 6 bases between them. The CDR3 spans 13 residues. CDR3 DNA: TGTGCCAGCAGCTTAGGGGACAATCAGCCCCAGCATTTT. Its protein product is CASSLGDNQPQHF.

The rearrangement joins TRBV28 to TRBJ1-6, with TRBD1 as a possible D gene (5 bases). The V end lost 6 bases, the J end lost 8 bases, and 14 bases lay between the germline ends. The CDR3 is 14 residues long. CDR1 and CDR2 (germline): MDHEN, SYDVKM. The CDR3 DNA sequence: TGTGCCAGCAGGCGGGACGCCTGGGATTCACCCCTCCACTTT. Protein: CASRRDAWDSPLHF.

This clone occurred a few times. The rearrangement uses TRBV5-1 and TRBJ1-1, with a tentative D call TRBD1 (6 bases). The CDR3 has 14 residues. The V end was cut by 4 bases, the J end by 6 bases, with 16 bases between. Germline V lookup: CDR1 SGHRS, CDR2 YFSETQ. Here the CDR3 reads CASSIKQGAPEAFF. The CDR3 region has the DNA TGCGCCAGCAGCATAAAACAGGGCGCCCCTGAAGCTTTCTTT. The full variable domain, completed using reference TRBV5-1 and TRBJ1-1, is KAGVTQTPRYLIKTRGQQVTLSCSPISGHRSVSWYQQTPGQGLQFLFEYFSETQRNKGNFPGRFSGRQFSNSRSEMNVSTLELGDSALYLCASSIKQGAPEAFFGQGTRLTVV.

The chain has TRBV6-2 or TRBV6-3 and TRBJ1-6; weak D call: TRBD1 (5 bases). V lost 4 bases and J 8 bases, leaving 12 bases between the germline ends. Germline V CDR1 and CDR2: MNHEY, SVGEGT. CDR3 length: 14 amino acids. The DNA of the CDR3 is TGTGCCAGCAGTTCGGGACTCTTACATTCACCCCTCCACTTT. It translates to CASSSGLLHSPLHF.

This clone was detected once. The genes are TRBV18 and TRBJ2-5; tentative D call: TRBD2 (6 bases). V was shortened by 6 bases and J by 5 bases, with 16 bases between the two germline ends. Germline CDR1 is KGHSH and CDR2 is LQKENI. This CDR3 spans 14 amino acids. The chain's CDR3 is CASSQPGGTETQYF. CDR3 bases: TGTGCCAGCTCCCAACCTGGGGGGACGGAGACCCAGTACTTC.

As concerns this clone: The junction departs from the called germline gene at one end, perhaps through a read error. The chain employs TRBV6-5 and TRBJ2-7; D might be TRBD2 (7 bases). The CDR3 runs to 13 residues. Looked up from germline, CDR1 is MNHEY and CDR2 is SVGAGI. CDR3 DNA sequence: TGTGCCAGCAACTTAGAGGGGGGGCGCTTAAGTAACTTC. Translating gives CASNLEGGRLSNF.

V usage is TRBV5-6 and J usage is TRBJ1-1; the D is unclear. Germline CDR1 and CDR2: SGHDT and YYEEEE. This CDR3 is built from 12 residues. V was clipped by 3 bases and J by 5 bases, with 8 bases between them. The CDR3 region is CASSSRRTEAFF. The CDR3 coding sequence is TGTGCCAGCAGCTCAAGGAGGACTGAAGCTTTCTTT.

This chain uses TRBV7-9 with TRBJ2-5; TRBD1 is a possible D gene (6 bases). The CDR3 has 17 amino acids. Germline V gives CDR1 SEHNR, CDR2 FQNEAQ (reference sequence). V shed 4 bases and J shed 0 bases, with 18 bases lying between them. The CDR3 DNA reads as TGTGCCAGCAGCTCGCCTACTTACAGGGTCCACCAAGAGACCCAGTACTTC. Its protein product is CASSSPTYRVHQETQYF.

The gene calls are TRBV7-9 and TRBJ1-2; D uncertain. Trimming removed 7 bases from V and 6 bases from J, with 18 bases in between. Looked up from germline, CDR1 is SEHNR and CDR2 is FQNEAQ (reference sequence). The CDR3 loop spans 14 amino acids. CDR3 region: CASTPGGPRHGYTF. CDR3 in DNA: TGTGCCAGCACCCCAGGCGGGCCCCGCCATGGCTACACCTTC.

The chain employs TRBV5-5 and TRBJ1-5, with D possibly being TRBD1 (5 bases). This CDR3 region has 14 residues. Germline assignment: CDR1 SGHKS and CDR2 YYEKEE (reference sequence). Trimming shortened V by 5 bases and J by 3 bases, and 12 bases separated the two germline ends. The chain's CDR3 is CASSFDSPNQPQHF. Here the CDR3 DNA reads TGTGCCAGCAGTTTCGACAGCCCCAATCAGCCCCAGCATTTT. The full variable domain, its missing parts supplied by reference TRBV5-5 and TRBJ1-5, is DAGVTQSPTHLIKTRGQQVTLRCSPISGHKSVSWYQQVLGQGPQFIFQYYEKEERGRGNFPDRFSARQFPNYSSELNVNALLLGDSALYLCASSFDSPNQPQHFGDGTRLSIL.

This clone came up once. The chain joins TRBV28 to TRBJ1-2, with a weak D call TRBD1 (5 bases). Trimming shortened V by 5 bases and J by 8 bases, and 21 bases separated the two germline ends. The CDR3 contains 15 residues. CDR1 is MDHEN and CDR2 is SYDVKM in the germline V gene. The CDR3 loop reads CASSPLGGVSRGYTF. The DNA of the CDR3 is TGTGCCAGCAGTCCTCTCGGGGGAGTATCAAGGGGCTACACCTTC.

The chain links TRBV28 to TRBJ1-5; D uncertain. Germline values: CDR1 MDHEN, CDR2 SYDVKM. Trimming removed 3 bases at V and 0 bases at J, with 9 bases between. CDR3 length equals 15 residues. CDR3 bases: TGTGCCAGCAGTTTGGGAGGGAATAGCAATCAGCCCCAGCATTTT. Translated: CASSLGGNSNQPQHF.

A few counts support this clone. The rearrangement joins TRBV12-3 or TRBV12-4 to TRBJ1-2; 7 nucleotides agree with TRBD1. V lost 7 bases to trimming and J lost 2 bases; unmatched junction nucleotides: 4. The CDR3 spans 13 residues. CDR3 amino acids: CASILTGNYGYTF. In DNA form, the CDR3 reads TGTGCCAGCATCCTGACAGGGAACTATGGCTACACCTTC.

The chain recombines TRBV29-1 with TRBJ2-1; 8 nucleotides line up with TRBD1. This CDR3 contains 10 residues. Looked up from germline, CDR1 is SQVTM and CDR2 is ANQGSEA. Germline trimming cut 4 bases from V and 10 bases from J; bases unmatched to any gene: 0. The CDR3 region has the DNA TGCAGCGTTGCAGGGGGCGAGCAGTTCTTC. Protein sequence: CSVAGGEQFF.

The chain has TRBV3-1 (or the pseudogene TRBV3-2) and TRBJ2-3, with 14 bases that match TRBD2. CDR1 LGHDT and CDR2 YNNKEL come from the germline V gene (reference sequence). Trimming took 4 bases from V and 6 from J; bases not matched to a gene: 3. This CDR3 comprises 15 residues. The chain's CDR3 is CASSLRLAGGDTQYF. DNA of the CDR3: TGTGCCAGCAGCCTTAGACTAGCGGGGGGGGATACGCAGTATTTT.

The J gene is TRBJ2-3, the V gene TRBV7-2; maybe TRBD2 (6 bases). The CDR3 is 17 amino acids. The germline CDR1 and CDR2 sequences are SGHTA and FQGNSA. V shed 3 bases and J shed 2 bases, with 18 bases lying between them. The CDR3 DNA sequence: TGTGCCAGCAGCTTGGGTCGGTGGGGACTCCTCACAGATACGCAGTATTTT. It is translated as CASSLGRWGLLTDTQYF. Complete variable domain (other parts from reference TRBV7-2 and TRBJ2-3): GAGVSQSPSNKVTEKGKDVELRCDPISGHTALYWYRQSLGQGLEFLIYFQGNSAPDKSGLPSDRFSAERTGGSVSTLTIQRTQQEDSAVYLCASSLGRWGLLTDTQYFGPGTRLTVL.

This clone has only a few counts. The gene calls are TRBV11-1 and TRBJ2-1; TRBD2 agrees at 10 bases. The length of the CDR3 is 16 residues. J was trimmed by 5 bases and V by 5 bases; bases with no gene match: 9. Germline assignment: CDR1 SGHAT and CDR2 FQDESV (reference sequence). The CDR3 loop is CASSPAPGLANNEQFF. CDR3 DNA: TGTGCCAGCAGCCCAGCGCCGGGACTAGCGAACAATGAGCAGTTCTTC. Using reference TRBV11-1 and TRBJ2-1 for the parts outside the CDR3, the full variable domain is EAEVAQSPRYKITEKSQAVAFWCDPISGHATLYWYRQILGQGPELLVQFQDESVVDDSQLPKDRFSAERLKGVDSTLKIQPAELGDSAMYLCASSPAPGLANNEQFFGPGTRLTVL.

This clone came up once. The chain carries TRBV19 and TRBJ1-1, with TRBD1 as a possible D gene (6 bases). The ends were cut back, 4 bases at V and 0 bases at J, with 12 bases in the middle. This CDR3 has 15 residues. Germline V CDR1 and CDR2: LNHDA, SQIVND (reference sequence). CDR3 amino acids: CASSTGVRMNTEAFF. The CDR3 DNA reads TGTGCCAGTAGTACAGGGGTACGTATGAACACTGAAGCTTTCTTT.

V gene TRBV11-3 combines with J gene TRBJ1-1, with TRBD1 as a possible D gene (5 bases). Germline V gene lookup returns CDR1 SGHNT and CDR2 YENEEA. V gave up 2 bases and J gave up 3 bases, with 7 bases separating them. The CDR3 consists of 13 residues. CDR3 in DNA: TGTGCCAGCAGCTTACAAGGGGACACTGAAGCTTTCTTT. This sequence encodes CASSLQGDTEAFF.